This TCR beta chain was sequenced during a study of blood T cell repertoires in COVID-19. The wider study: The origin of the acute and convalescent COVID-19 samples was the United States, Italy and Spain.

Original analysis: Cell counts per sample came from amplifying reference gene primers. Here immunoSEQ multiplex PCR was the method, and the copy in TCRdb shows in-frame clones only, minus some. The DNA gave D and trimming, while V, J and clone size come from that table. Here the sample spans 200,000 to 250,000 clones, around 80% being singletons. Germline CDR1 and CDR2: MNHNY and SVGAGI (reference sequence). The length of the CDR3 is 16 residues. Losses at the gene ends were 6 bases for V and 2 bases for J; bases not matched to a gene: 13. This TCR derives from a woman in her 40s with acute or convalescent COVID-19. The sample comprised peripheral blood. The V and J genes are TRBV6-6 and TRBJ2-7, with 7 bases identical to TRBD1. The CDR3 loop reads CASSLPRDRTTYEQYF. The DNA for the CDR3 is TGTGCCAGCAGCCTACCTCGGGACAGAACGACCTACGAGCAGTACTTC.